This TCR beta chain was captured by sequencing in a study of T cell repertoires in cytomegalovirus infection. Study in general: It was the public TCR beta signatures that indicated both CMV infection and matching HLA type. Study observations and caveats: In two of eight donors, the top clonotype was HLA-C-restricted CMV-specific. CMV carriers with the relevant HLA were identified by cumulative public TCR beta family frequency.

As regards this clonotype: Its antigen is as yet unknown.

MiXCR, applied by TCRdb to the reads, yields one record per CDR3 protein. The data hold approximately 550,000 distinct CDR3 sequences, with about 15% observed a single time. The CDR3 sequence is 14 residues long. In germline, CDR1 is DFQATT, CDR2 SNEGSKA (reference sequence). J was trimmed by 3 bases and V by 5 bases; bases with no gene match: 5. J is TRBJ2-7 and V is TRBV20-1; 12 bases are a match to TRBD1. The sequence derives from a human donor in good health (CMV status not recorded). Some clones in this sample may be carry-over from other donors' samples. Sequencing input: CD8+ T cells from PBMCs. Here the CDR3 reads CSAPGDRGRYEQYF. The CDR3 DNA reads TGCAGTGCTCCCGGGGACAGGGGGCGCTACGAGCAGTACTTC.